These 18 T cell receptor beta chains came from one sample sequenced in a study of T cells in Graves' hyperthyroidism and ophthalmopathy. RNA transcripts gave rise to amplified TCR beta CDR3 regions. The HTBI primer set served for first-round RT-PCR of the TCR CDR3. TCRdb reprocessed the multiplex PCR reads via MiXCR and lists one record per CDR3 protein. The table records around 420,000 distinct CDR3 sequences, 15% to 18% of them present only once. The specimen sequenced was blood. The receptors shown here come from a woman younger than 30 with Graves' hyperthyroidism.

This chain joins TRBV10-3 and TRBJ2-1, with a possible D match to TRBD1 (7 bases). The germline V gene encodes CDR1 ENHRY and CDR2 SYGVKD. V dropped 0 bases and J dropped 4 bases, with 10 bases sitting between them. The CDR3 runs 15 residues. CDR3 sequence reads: CAISESQGTYNEQFF. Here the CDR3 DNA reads TGTGCCATCAGTGAGTCACAGGGGACTTACAATGAGCAGTTCTTC.

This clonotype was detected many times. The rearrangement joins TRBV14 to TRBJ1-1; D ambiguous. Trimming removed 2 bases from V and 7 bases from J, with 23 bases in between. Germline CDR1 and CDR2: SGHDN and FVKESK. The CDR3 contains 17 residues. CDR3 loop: CASSQTLLRAGLREAFF. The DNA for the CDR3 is TGTGCCAGCAGCCAAACCCTTTTGAGAGCAGGTCTCCGTGAAGCTTTCTTT.

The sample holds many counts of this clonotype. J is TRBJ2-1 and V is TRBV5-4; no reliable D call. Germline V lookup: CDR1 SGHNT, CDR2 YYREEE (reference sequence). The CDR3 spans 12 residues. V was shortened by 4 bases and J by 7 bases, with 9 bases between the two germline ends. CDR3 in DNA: TGTGCCAGCAGCCACGGCCTAAATGAGCAGTTCTTC. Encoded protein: CASSHGLNEQFF. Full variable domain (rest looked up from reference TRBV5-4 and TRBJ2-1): ETGVTQSPTHLIKTRGQQVTLRCSSQSGHNTVSWYQQALGQGPQFIFQYYREEENGRGNFPPRFSGLQFPNYSSELNVNALELDDSALYLCASSHGLNEQFFGPGTRLTVL.

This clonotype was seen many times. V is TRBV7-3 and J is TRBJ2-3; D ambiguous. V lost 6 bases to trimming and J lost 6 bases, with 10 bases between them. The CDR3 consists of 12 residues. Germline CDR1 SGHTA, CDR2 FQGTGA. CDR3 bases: TGTGCCAGCAGTCACATGGGGGATACGCAGTATTTT. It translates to CASSHMGDTQYF.

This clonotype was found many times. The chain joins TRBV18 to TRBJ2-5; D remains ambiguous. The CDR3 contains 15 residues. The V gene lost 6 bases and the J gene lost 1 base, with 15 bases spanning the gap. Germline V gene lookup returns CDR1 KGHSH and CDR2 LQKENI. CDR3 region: CASSGLPMPQETQYF. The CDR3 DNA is TGTGCCAGCTCGGGGTTGCCAATGCCCCAAGAGACCCAGTACTTC.

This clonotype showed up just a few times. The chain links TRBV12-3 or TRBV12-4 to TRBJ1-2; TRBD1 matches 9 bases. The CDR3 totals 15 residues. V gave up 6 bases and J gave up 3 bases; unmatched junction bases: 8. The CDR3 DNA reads TGTGCCAGCAGCTCCCTGGGACAGGGTGACTATGGCTACACCTTC. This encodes CASSSLGQGDYGYTF.

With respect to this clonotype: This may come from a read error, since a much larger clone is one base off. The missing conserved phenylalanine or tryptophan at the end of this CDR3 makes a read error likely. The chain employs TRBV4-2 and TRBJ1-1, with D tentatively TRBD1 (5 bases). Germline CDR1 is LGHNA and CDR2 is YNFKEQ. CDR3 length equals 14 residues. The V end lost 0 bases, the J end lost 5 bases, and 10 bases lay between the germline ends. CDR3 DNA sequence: TGTGCCAGCAGCCAAGACGGGCCAGGGACTGAAGCTTTCCTT. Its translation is CASSQDGPGTEAFL.

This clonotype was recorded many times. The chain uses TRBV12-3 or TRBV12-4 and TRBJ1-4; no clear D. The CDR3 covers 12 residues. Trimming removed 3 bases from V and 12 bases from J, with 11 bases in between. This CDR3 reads CASSFLDAELFF. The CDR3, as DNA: TGTGCCAGCAGTTTCCTGGACGCGGAACTGTTTTTT.

The CDR3 DNA sequence: TGTGCCATCAGTGAGGGGGGGAAGCTGCGTCAGCCCCAGCATTTT. Its protein product is CAISEGGKLRQPQHF. This chain uses TRBV10-3 with TRBJ1-5, with D possibly matching TRBD1 (5 bases). The germline gives CDR1 ENHRY, CDR2 SYGVKD. Trimming pared 2 bases from V and 6 bases from J, leaving 14 bases between. The CDR3 length is 15 residues.

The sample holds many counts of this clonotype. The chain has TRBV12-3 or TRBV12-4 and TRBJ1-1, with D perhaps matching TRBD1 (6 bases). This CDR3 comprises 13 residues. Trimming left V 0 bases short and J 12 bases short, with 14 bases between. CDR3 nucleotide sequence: TGTGCCAGCAGTTTAGCGAGGACAGCGGAACCTTTCTTT. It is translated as CASSLARTAEPFF.

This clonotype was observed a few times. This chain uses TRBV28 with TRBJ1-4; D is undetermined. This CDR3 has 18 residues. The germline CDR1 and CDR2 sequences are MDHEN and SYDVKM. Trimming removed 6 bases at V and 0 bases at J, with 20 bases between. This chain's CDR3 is CASSPPFRHNATNEKLFF. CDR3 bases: TGTGCCAGCAGCCCCCCTTTTAGGCACAATGCAACTAATGAAAAACTGTTTTTT.

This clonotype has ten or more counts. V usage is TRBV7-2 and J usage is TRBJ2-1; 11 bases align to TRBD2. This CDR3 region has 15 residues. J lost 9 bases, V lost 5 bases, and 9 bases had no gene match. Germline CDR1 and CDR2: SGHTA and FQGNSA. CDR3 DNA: TGTGCCAGCAGCGAACTACTAGCGGGAGAAGGTGAGCAGTTCTTC. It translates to CASSELLAGEGEQFF.

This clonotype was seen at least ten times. The CDR3 DNA follows: TGTGCCAGCAGTGTTTTTGCCCCTGGAAACACCATATATTTT. Protein product: CASSVFAPGNTIYF. This rearrangement joins TRBV2 to TRBJ1-3; D call uncertain. V was shortened by 4 bases and J by 2 bases, with 9 bases between the two germline ends. The length of the CDR3 is 14 residues. CDR1 is SNHLY, CDR2 FYNNEI, per germline.

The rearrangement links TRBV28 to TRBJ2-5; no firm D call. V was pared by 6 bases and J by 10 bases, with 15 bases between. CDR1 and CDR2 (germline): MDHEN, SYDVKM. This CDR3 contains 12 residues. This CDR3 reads CASSQGWGYQYF. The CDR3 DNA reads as TGTGCCAGCAGCCAAGGATGGGGATACCAGTACTTC.

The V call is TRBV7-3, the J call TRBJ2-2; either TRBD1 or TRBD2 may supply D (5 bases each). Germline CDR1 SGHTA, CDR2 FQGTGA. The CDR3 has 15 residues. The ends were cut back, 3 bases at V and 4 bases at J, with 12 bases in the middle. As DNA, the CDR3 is TGTGCCAGCAGCTTCCGGGACGACGTCACCGGGGAGCTGTTTTTT. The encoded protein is CASSFRDDVTGELFF.

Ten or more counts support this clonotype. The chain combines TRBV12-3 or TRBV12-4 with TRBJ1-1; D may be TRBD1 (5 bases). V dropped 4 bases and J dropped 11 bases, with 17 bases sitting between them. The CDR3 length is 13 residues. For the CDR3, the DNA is TGTGCCAGCAGTTCCTCAGGGTTAATCTCGGCTTTCTTT. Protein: CASSSSGLISAFF.

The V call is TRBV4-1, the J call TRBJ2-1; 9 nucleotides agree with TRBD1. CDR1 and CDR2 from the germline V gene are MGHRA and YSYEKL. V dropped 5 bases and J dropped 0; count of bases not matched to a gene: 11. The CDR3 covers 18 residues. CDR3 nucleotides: TGCGCCAGCAGCAACGACAGGGGGAGGTTAAGCTCCTACAATGAGCAGTTCTTC. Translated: CASSNDRGRLSSYNEQFF.

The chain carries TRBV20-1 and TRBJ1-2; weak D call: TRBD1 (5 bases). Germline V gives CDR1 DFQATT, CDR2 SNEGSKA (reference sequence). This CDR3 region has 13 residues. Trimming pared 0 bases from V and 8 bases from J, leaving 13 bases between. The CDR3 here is CSARDGSKGGYTF. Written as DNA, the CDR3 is TGCAGTGCTAGAGACGGATCTAAGGGGGGCTACACCTTC.